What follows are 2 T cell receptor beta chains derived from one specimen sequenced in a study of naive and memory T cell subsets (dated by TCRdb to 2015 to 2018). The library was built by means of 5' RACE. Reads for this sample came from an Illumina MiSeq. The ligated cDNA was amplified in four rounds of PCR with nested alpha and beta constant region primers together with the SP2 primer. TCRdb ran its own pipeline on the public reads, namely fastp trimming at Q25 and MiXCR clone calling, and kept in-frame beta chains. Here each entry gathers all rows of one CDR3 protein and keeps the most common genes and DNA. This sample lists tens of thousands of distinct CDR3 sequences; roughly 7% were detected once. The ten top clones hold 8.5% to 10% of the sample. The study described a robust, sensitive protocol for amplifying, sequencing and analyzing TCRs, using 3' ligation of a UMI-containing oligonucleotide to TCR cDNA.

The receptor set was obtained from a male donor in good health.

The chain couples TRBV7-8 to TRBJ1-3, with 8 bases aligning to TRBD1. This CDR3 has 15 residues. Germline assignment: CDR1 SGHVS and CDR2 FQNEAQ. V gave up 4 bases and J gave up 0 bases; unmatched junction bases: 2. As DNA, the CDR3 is TGTGCCAGCAGCTCCACAGGGGGCTCTGGAAACACCATATATTTT. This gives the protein CASSSTGGSGNTIYF.

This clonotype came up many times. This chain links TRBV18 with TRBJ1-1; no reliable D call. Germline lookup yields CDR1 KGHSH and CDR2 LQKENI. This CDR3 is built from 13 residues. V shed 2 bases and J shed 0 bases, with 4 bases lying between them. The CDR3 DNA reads TGTGCCAGCTCACCAGGGATGAACACTGAAGCTTTCTTT. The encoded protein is CASSPGMNTEAFF.